This T cell receptor (beta chain) was profiled in a study of blood T cell repertoires in COVID-19. Whole-study context: Researchers got acute and convalescent COVID-19 samples from the United States, Italy and Spain. PBMCs, B-cell-depleted T cells, or T cells provided the cDNA or gDNA that made up the material.

Methods used by the authors: Reference gene primer amplification in the assay estimated nucleated cell counts. Method: immunoSEQ multiplex PCR; TCRdb's copy keeps in-frame clones and lacks some. For V, J and clone size, that table is used; D and trimming come from the DNA. The data hold about 65,000 clones, with approximately 75% observed a single time. The material sequenced was peripheral blood. The receptor was derived from an elderly man with acute or convalescent COVID-19.

This CDR3 reads CAIKGVATEAFF. The CDR3 coding sequence is TGTGCCATCAAGGGGGTCGCGACTGAAGCTTTCTTT. The chain couples TRBV10-3 to TRBJ1-1, with a tentative D call TRBD1 (6 bases). V was shortened by 7 bases and J by 5 bases, with 11 bases between the two germline ends. The CDR3 sequence is 12 residues long. The germline V gene has CDR1 ENHRY and CDR2 SYGVKD.